This T cell receptor beta chain was sequenced for a study of T cells in Graves' hyperthyroidism and ophthalmopathy. The V and J ends lost 4 bases and 4 bases, in that order; junction bases with no gene match: 13. The germline CDR1 and CDR2 sequences are SEHNR and FQNEAQ (reference sequence). This CDR3 region has 16 residues. From RNA transcripts, TCR beta CDR3 regions were amplified. First-round RT-PCR with HTBI primers amplified the TCR CDR3 region. Each CDR3 protein gets one entry after TCRdb re-called the multiplex PCR reads with MiXCR. The table has 500,000 to 750,000 distinct CDR3 sequences, around 45% seen once; the top ten hold 7.5% to 8.5%. With a duration under 2 months, the hyperthyroidism was newly diagnosed in patients aged 18 to 65.

Sample: peripheral blood or thyroid tissue (not recorded which). The rearrangement uses TRBV7-9 and TRBJ2-7, with 7 bases identical to TRBD1. This receptor was identified in a woman aged 18-30 years with Graves' hyperthyroidism. CDR3 bases: TGTGCCAGCAGCTCCCAGGTAGGGGGCGGCGGGTACGAGCAGTACTTC. Translation gives CASSSQVGGGGYEQYF.